This T cell receptor (beta chain) was identified in a study of T cells in Graves' hyperthyroidism and ophthalmopathy. There are many counts of this clonotype. The antigen remains unidentified. Broader study findings: Separation of ophthalmopathy from stable hyperthyroidism was achieved by a 13 V-J model.

There were TCR beta CDR3 regions amplified from RNA transcripts. An initial round of RT-PCR targeting the TCR CDR3 relied on the HTBI primer set. MiXCR, run by TCRdb on the multiplex PCR reads, gives a single entry per CDR3 protein. The sample has hundreds of thousands of distinct CDR3 sequences, about a sixth seen once; the top ten hold around 28%. Each person with ophthalmopathy scored at least 3 on the Clinical Activity Score, reached NOSPECS grade 4 or higher, and had been ill under 3 months. Exclusion of a patient resulted from uncontrolled infection, other autoimmune disease, pregnancy or lactation. Each diagnosis drew on symptoms, thyroxine, TRAb, thyroid ultrasound and orbital computed tomography findings. Sample: blood. This TCR was sampled from a woman aged 18 to 35 with Graves' ophthalmopathy.

The chain's CDR3 is CASSLVAQNTEAFF. The DNA of the CDR3 is TGTGCCAGCAGCTTAGTGGCGCAGAACACTGAAGCTTTCTTT. This chain connects TRBV7-2 to TRBJ1-1; no clear D gene. Germline loops: CDR1 SGHTA, CDR2 FQGNSA. V was pared by 1 base and J by 1 base, with 7 bases between. The CDR3 covers 14 residues.